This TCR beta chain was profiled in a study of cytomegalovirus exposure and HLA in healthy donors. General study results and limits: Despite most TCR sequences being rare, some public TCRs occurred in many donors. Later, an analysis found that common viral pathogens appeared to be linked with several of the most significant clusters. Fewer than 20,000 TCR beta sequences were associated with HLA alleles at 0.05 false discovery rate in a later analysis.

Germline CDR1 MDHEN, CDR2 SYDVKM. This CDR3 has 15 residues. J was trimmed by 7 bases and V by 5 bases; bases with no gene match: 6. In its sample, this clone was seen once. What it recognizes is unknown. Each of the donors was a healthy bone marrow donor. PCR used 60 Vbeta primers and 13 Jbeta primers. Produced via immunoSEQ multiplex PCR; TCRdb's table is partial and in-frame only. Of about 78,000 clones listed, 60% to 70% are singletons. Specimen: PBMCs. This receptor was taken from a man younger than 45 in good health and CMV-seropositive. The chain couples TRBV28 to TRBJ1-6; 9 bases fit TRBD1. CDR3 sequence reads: CASSAQGAGNSPLHF. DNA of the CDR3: TGTGCCAGCAGTGCACAGGGGGCGGGGAATTCACCCCTCCACTTT.